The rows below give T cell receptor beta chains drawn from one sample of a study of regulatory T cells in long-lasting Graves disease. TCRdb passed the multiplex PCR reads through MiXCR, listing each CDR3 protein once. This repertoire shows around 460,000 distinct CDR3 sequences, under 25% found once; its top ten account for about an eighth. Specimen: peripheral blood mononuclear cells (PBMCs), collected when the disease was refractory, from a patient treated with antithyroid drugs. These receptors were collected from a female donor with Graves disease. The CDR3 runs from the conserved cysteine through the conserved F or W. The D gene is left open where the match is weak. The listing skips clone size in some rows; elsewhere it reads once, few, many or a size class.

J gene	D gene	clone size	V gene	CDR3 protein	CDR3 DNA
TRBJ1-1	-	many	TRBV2	CASSEARQGQAEAFF	TGTGCCAGCAGTGAAGCGCGGCAGGGCCAGGCTGAAGCTTTCTTT
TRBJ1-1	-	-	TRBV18	CASSPREKNTEAFF	TGTGCCAGCTCACCAAGGGAAAAGAACACTGAAGCTTTCTTT
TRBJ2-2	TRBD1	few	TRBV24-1	CATSDSYRGPDTGELFF	TGTGCCACCAGTGATTCATACAGGGGGCCGGACACCGGGGAGCTGTTTTTT
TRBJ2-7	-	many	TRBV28	CASSTSYEQYF	TGTGCCAGCAGCACTTCCTACGAGCAGTACTTC
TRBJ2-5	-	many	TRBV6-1	CASSEDSEETQYF	TGTGCCAGCAGTGAAGACTCGGAAGAGACCCAGTACTTC
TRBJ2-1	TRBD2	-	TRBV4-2	CASSQVGSGRENEQFF	TGTGCCAGCAGCCAAGTCGGTAGCGGGAGGGAAAATGAGCAGTTCTTC
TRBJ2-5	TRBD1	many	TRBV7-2	CASSLEGQGRETQYF	TGTGCCAGCAGCTTAGAAGGACAGGGTCGAGAGACCCAGTACTTC
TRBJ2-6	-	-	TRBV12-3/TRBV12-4	CASSPQSSSGANVLTF	TGTGCCAGCAGTCCACAGAGTTCCTCTGGGGCCAACGTCCTGACTTTC
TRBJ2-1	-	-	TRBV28	CASCGLVNEQFF	TGTGCCAGCTGCGGACTGGTCAATGAGCAGTTCTTC
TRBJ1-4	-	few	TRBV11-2	CASSFRGAERGEKLFF	TGTGCCAGCAGCTTCCGAGGGGCAGAACGGGGTGAAAAACTGTTTTTT
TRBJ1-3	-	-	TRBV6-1	CASTDLGNSGNTIYF	TGTGCCAGCACTGACCTCGGTAACTCTGGAAACACCATATATTTT
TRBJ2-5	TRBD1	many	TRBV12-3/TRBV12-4	CASRPMTGGYETQYF	TGTGCCAGCAGGCCCATGACAGGGGGCTATGAGACCCAGTACTTC
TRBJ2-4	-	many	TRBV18	CASSDENIQYF	TGTGCCAGCTCAGACGAAAACATTCAGTACTTC
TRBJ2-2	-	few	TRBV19	CASRMGTSSTGELFF	TGTGCCAGTCGCATGGGCACCTCGAGCACCGGGGAGCTGTTTTTT
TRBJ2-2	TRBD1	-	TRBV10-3	CAISGLGTENTGELFF	TGTGCCATCAGTGGACTTGGGACAGAAAACACCGGGGAGCTGTTTTTT
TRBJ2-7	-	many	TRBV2	CASSRNGYEQYF	TGTGCCAGCAGCCGAAACGGCTACGAGCAGTACTTC
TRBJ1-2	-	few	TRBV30	CAWSVPGGRGYTF	TGTGCCTGGAGTGTACCGGGGGGCCGGGGCTACACCTTC
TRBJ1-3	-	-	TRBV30	CAWTQGGGNTIYF	TGTGCCTGGACCCAGGGAGGCGGAAACACCATATATTTT
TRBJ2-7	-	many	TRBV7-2	CASSLAGLNEQYF	TGTGCCAGCAGCTTAGCGGGGCTTAACGAGCAGTACTTC
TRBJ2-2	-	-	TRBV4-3	CASSQDAGLPPANTGELFF	TGCGCCAGCAGCCAAGATGCGGGACTGCCCCCTGCGAACACCGGGGAGCTGTTTTTT
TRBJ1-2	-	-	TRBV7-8	CASSRRGGLAGYGYTF	TGTGCCAGCAGCCGCCGGGGGGGGCTGGCTGGCTATGGCTACACCTTC
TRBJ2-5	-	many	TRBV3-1	CASSQRGGETQYF	TGTGCCAGCAGCCAGCGGGGTGGAGAGACCCAGTACTTC
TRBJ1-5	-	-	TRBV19	CASSFGRAFNQPQHF	TGTGCCAGTAGTTTCGGCCGGGCCTTCAATCAGCCCCAGCATTTT
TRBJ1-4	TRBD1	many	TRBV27	CASSSLGTGDEKLFF	TGTGCCAGCAGTTCCCTCGGGACAGGGGATGAAAAACTGTTTTTT
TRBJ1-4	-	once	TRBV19	CASSSPGGATNEKLFF	TGTGCCAGTAGTTCCCCGGGAGGTGCAACTAATGAAAAACTGTTTTTT
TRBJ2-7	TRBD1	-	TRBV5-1	CASSLALAAGGTGTPSYEQYF	TGCGCCAGCAGCTTGGCCTTGGCGGCAGGGGGCACTGGGACGCCCTCCTACGAGCAGTACTTC
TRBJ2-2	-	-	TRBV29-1	CNVQDSLNTGELFF	TGCAACGTCCAAGACAGCCTGAACACCGGGGAGCTGTTTTTT
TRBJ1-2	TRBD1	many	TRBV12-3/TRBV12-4	CASGRAPQGGGYTF	TGTGCCAGCGGGCGAGCTCCACAGGGGGGTGGCTACACCTTC
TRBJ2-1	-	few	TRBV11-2	CASGQYNEQFF	TGTGCCAGCGGCCAGTACAATGAGCAGTTCTTC
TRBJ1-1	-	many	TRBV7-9	CASSLNLERMNTEAFF	TGTGCCAGCAGCTTAAATTTAGAACGGATGAACACTGAAGCTTTCTTT
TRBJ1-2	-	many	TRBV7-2	CASSPISDGGYTF	TGTGCCAGCAGCCCTATCTCTGACGGGGGCTACACCTTC
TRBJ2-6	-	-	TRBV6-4	CASSDWGVGANVLTF	TGTGCCAGCAGTGACTGGGGCGTCGGGGCCAACGTCCTGACTTTC
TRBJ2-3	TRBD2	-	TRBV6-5	CASSYLLAGGGGDTQYF	TGTGCCAGCAGTTACCTACTAGCTGGGGGGGGGGGAGATACGCAGTATTTT
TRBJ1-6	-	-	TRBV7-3	CASSHQGIGSPLHF	TGTGCCAGCAGCCACCAGGGTATTGGTTCACCCCTCCACTTT
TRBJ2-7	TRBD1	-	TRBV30	CAWRRTGSLSYEQYF	TGTGCCTGGAGAAGGACAGGGAGTCTCTCCTACGAGCAGTACTTC
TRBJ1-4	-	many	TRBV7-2	CASSPFGAGNEKLFF	TGTGCCAGCAGCCCGTTTGGAGCAGGGAATGAAAAACTGTTTTTT
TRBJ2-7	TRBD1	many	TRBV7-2	CASSSGTAPFYEQYF	TGTGCCAGCAGCTCCGGGACAGCTCCCTTCTACGAGCAGTACTTC
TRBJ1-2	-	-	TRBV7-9	CASRVEMGGEYGYTF	TGTGCCAGCAGGGTCGAAATGGGGGGGGAATATGGCTACACCTTC
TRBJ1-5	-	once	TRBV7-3	CASSSSLQGLPFLHSNQPQHF	TGTGCCAGCAGCTCTTCACTCCAGGGGCTCCCCTTTTTGCATAGCAATCAGCCCCAGCATTTT
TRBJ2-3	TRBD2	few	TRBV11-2	CASSFRNGLAGTDTQYF	TGTGCCAGCAGCTTTCGGAACGGACTAGCGGGCACAGATACGCAGTATTTT
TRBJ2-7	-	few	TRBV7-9	CASSLARGRANYEQYF	TGTGCCAGCAGCTTAGCGCGGGGCAGGGCGAACTACGAGCAGTACTTC
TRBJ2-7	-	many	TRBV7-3	CASSLYVRGGEQYF	TGTGCCAGCAGCTTATATGTACGGGGTGGCGAGCAGTACTTC
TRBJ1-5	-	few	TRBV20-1	CSALGQGENQPQHF	TGCAGTGCCCTAGGGCAGGGCGAAAATCAGCCCCAGCATTTT
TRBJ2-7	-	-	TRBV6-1	CASRTSGAYEQYF	TGTGCCAGCAGAACCTCAGGTGCCTACGAGCAGTACTTC
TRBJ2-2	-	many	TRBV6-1	CASSRAGELFF	TGTGCCAGCAGTCGCGCCGGGGAGCTGTTTTTT
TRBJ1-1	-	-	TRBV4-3	CASSQTIQGNTEAFF	TGCGCCAGCAGCCAAACTATACAGGGTAACACTGAAGCTTTCTTT
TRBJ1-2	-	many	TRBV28	CASSLVGGANYGYTF	TGTGCCAGCAGTTTAGTGGGGGGAGCTAACTATGGCTACACCTTC
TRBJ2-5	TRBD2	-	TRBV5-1	CASSLAASGAQETQYF	TGCGCCAGCAGCTTGGCCGCTAGCGGAGCCCAAGAGACCCAGTACTTC
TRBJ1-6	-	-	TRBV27	CASSATGSYNSPLHF	TGTGCCAGCAGTGCCACGGGCTCCTATAATTCACCCCTCCACTTT
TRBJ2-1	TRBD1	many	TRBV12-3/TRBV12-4	CASRGQVDNEQFF	TGTGCCAGCAGGGGACAGGTAGACAATGAGCAGTTCTTC
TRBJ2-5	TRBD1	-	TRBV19	CASSDRAETQYF	TGTGCCAGTAGCGACAGGGCGGAGACCCAGTACTTC
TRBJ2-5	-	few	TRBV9	CASSPDGEVGETQYF	TGTGCCAGCAGCCCGGACGGGGAGGTAGGAGAGACCCAGTACTTC
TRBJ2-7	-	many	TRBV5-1	CASSLDGGSSYEQYF	TGCGCCAGCAGCTTGGACGGCGGTAGCTCCTACGAGCAGTACTTC
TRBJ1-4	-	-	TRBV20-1	CSASNRPNNEKLFF	TGCAGTGCTAGTAACAGGCCCAATAATGAAAAACTGTTTTTT
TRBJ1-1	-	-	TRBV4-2	CASSHAGFFFGTEAFF	TGTGCCAGCAGCCATGCAGGGTTTTTCTTCGGTACTGAAGCTTTCTTT
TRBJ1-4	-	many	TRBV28	CAADGEPTNEKLFF	TGTGCCGCCGACGGGGAGCCAACTAATGAAAAACTGTTTTTT
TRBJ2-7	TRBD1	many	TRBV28	CASSGTGSSYEQYF	TGTGCCAGCAGCGGGACAGGTTCATCCTACGAGCAGTACTTC